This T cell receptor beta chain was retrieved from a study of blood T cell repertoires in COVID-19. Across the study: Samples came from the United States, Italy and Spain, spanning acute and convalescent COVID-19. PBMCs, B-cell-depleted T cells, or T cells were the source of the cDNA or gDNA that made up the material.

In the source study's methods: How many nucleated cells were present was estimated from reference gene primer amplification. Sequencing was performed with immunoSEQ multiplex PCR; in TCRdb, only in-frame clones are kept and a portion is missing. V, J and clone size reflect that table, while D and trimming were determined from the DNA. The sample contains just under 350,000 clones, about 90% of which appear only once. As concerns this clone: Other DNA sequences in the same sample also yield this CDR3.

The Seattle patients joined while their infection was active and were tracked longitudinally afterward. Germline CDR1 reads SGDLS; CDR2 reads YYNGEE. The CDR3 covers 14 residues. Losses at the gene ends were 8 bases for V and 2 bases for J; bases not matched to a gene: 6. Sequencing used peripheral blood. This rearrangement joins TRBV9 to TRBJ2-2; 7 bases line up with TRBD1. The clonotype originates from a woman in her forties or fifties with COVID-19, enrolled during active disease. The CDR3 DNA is TGTGCCAGTAGACAGGGCGGCAACACCGGGGAGCTGTTTTTT. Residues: CASRQGGNTGELFF. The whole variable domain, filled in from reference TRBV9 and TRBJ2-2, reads DSGVTQTPKHLITATGQRVTLRCSPRSGDLSVYWYQQSLDQGLQFLIQYYNGEERAKGNILERFSAQQFPDLHSELNLSSLELGDSALYFCASRQGGNTGELFFGEGSRLTVL.